This paragraph reports one T cell receptor (beta chain). CDR3 length: 14 amino acids. The germline gives CDR1 SGHNT, CDR2 YYREEE (reference sequence). The V end was cut by 0 bases, the J end by 4 bases, with 10 bases between. This sample is drawn from a study of blood T cell repertoires in COVID-19. Study background: Sites in the United States, Italy and Spain provided acute and convalescent COVID-19 samples. PBMCs, B-cell-depleted T cells, or T cells were the source of the cDNA or gDNA that made up the material.

Source study methods: For nucleated cells, counts were estimated from reference gene primer amplification. Clones were sequenced by immunoSEQ multiplex PCR, and TCRdb holds only the in-frame ones, with some missing. Clone size and V and J calls were adopted from that table, with D and trimming inferred from the DNA. Here the sample spans 230,000 or so clones, more than 65% being singletons. The chain links TRBV5-4 to TRBJ1-1; D perhaps matches TRBD1 (6 bases). The sample comprised peripheral blood. This TCR was recovered from a man in his fifties or sixties with active or convalescent COVID-19. The CDR3 sequence: CASSLDRAGTEAFF. The CDR3, as DNA: TGTGCCAGCAGCTTGGACAGGGCGGGCACTGAAGCTTTCTTT.